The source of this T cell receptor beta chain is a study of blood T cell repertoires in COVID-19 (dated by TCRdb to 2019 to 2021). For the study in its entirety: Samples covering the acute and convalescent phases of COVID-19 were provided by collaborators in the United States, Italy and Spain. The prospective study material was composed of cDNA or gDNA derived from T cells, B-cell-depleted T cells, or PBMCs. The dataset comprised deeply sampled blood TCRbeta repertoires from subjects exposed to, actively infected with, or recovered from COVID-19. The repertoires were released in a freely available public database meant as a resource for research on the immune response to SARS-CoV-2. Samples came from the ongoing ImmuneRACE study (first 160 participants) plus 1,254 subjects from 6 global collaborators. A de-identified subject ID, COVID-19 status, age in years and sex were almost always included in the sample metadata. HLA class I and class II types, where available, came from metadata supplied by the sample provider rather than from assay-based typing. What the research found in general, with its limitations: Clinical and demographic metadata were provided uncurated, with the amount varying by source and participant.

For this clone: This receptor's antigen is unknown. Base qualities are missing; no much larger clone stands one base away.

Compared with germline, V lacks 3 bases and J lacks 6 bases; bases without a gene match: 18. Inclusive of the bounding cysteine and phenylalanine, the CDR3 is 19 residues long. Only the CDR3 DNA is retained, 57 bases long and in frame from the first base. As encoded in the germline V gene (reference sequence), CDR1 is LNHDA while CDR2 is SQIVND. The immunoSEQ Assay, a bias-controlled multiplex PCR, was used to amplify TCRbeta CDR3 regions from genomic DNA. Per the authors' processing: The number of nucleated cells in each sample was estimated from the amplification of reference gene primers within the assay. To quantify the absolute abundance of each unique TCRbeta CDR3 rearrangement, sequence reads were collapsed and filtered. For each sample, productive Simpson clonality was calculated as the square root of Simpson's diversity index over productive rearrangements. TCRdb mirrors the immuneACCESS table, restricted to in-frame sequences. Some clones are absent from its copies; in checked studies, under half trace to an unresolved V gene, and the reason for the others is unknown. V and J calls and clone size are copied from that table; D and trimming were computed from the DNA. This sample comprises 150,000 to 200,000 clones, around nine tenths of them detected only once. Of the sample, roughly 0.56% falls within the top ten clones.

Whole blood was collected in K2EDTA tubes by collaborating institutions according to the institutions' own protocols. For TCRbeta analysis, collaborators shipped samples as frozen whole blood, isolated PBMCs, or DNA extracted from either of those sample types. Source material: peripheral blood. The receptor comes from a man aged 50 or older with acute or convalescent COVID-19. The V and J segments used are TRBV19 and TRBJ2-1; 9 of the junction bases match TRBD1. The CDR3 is CASSIDSIQWAGQGNEQFF. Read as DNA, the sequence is TGTGCCAGTAGTATTGATTCTATACAATGGGCGGGACAGGGCAATGAGCAGTTCTTC.